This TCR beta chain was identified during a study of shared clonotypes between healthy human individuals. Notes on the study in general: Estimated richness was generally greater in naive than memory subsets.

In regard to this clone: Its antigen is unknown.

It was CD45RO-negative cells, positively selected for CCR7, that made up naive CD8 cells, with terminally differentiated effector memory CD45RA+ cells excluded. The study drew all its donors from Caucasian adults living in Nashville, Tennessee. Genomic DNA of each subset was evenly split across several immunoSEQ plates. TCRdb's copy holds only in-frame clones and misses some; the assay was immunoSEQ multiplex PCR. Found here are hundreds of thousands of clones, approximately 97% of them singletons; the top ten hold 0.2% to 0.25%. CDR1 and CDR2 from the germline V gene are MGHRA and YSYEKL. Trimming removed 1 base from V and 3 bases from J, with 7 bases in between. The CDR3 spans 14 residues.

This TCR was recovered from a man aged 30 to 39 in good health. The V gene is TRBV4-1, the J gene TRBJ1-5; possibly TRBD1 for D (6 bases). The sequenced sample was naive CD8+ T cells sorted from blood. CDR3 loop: CASSQGQANQPQHF. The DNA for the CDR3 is TGCGCCAGCAGCCAAGGACAGGCCAATCAGCCCCAGCATTTT.